This is a list of T cell receptor beta chains from one sample in a study of shared clonotypes between healthy human individuals. Method: immunoSEQ multiplex PCR; TCRdb's copy keeps in-frame clones and lacks some. This sample has approximately 2,000,000 clones, with approximately 90% found just once. Specimen: naive CD4+ T cells from PBMCs. The source of these receptors is a man younger than 35 in good health. Some clones in this sample may be carry-over from other donors' samples. CDR3s include the opening cysteine and the closing phenylalanine or tryptophan. The D gene is left open where the match is weak. Where a row states a size, it is once, few, many or the class of an expanded clone; other rows omit it.

cdr3_length: 15
d_call: TRBD2
clone_size: .
j_call: TRBJ2-7
v_call: TRBV10-2
cdr3_aa: CASSGLAGAAYEQYF
cdr3_nt: TGCGCCAGCAGTGGACTAGCGGGAGCGGCCTACGAGCAGTACTTC

cdr3_length: 11
d_call: .
clone_size: .
j_call: TRBJ2-3
v_call: TRBV29-1
cdr3_aa: CSVRSRDTQYF
cdr3_nt: TGCAGCGTCCGGAGCAGAGATACGCAGTATTTT

cdr3_length: 13
d_call: TRBD1
clone_size: .
j_call: TRBJ1-2
v_call: TRBV5-1
cdr3_aa: CASSLTGLDGYTF
cdr3_nt: TGCGCCAGCAGCCTGACAGGGTTGGATGGCTACACCTTC

cdr3_length: 10
d_call: .
clone_size: .
j_call: TRBJ1-2
v_call: TRBV19
cdr3_aa: CASSSYGYTF
cdr3_nt: TGTGCCAGTAGTAGCTATGGCTACACCTTC

cdr3_length: 14
d_call: .
clone_size: .
j_call: TRBJ1-2
v_call: TRBV19
cdr3_aa: CASRPDGTWGGYTF
cdr3_nt: TGTGCCAGTAGGCCGGACGGGACGTGGGGTGGCTACACCTTC

cdr3_length: 14
d_call: .
clone_size: .
j_call: TRBJ2-3
v_call: TRBV25-1
cdr3_aa: CASRTATSTDTQYF
cdr3_nt: TGTGCCAGCAGGACAGCTACTAGCACAGATACGCAGTATTTT

cdr3_length: 14
d_call: TRBD2
clone_size: .
j_call: TRBJ2-7
v_call: TRBV4-1
cdr3_aa: CASSPLAGVNEQYF
cdr3_nt: TGCGCCAGCAGCCCGCTAGCGGGAGTAAACGAGCAGTACTTC

cdr3_length: 14
d_call: .
clone_size: .
j_call: TRBJ2-2
v_call: TRBV28
cdr3_aa: CASIPLGGPGELFF
cdr3_nt: TGTGCCAGCATCCCTTTGGGTGGCCCCGGGGAGCTGTTTTTT

cdr3_length: 14
d_call: .
clone_size: .
j_call: TRBJ2-2
v_call: TRBV5-1
cdr3_aa: CASSLAGSTGELFF
cdr3_nt: TGCGCCAGCAGCTTGGCTGGGTCCACCGGGGAGCTGTTTTTT

cdr3_length: 11
d_call: .
clone_size: .
j_call: TRBJ1-2
v_call: TRBV20-1
cdr3_aa: CRGNRDYGYTF
cdr3_nt: TGCAGGGGAAACAGGGACTATGGCTACACCTTC

cdr3_length: 12
d_call: .
clone_size: .
j_call: TRBJ2-1
v_call: TRBV19
cdr3_aa: CASSFFSREQFF
cdr3_nt: TGTGCCAGTAGTTTTTTTTCGCGTGAGCAGTTCTTC

cdr3_length: 12
d_call: .
clone_size: once
j_call: TRBJ1-2
v_call: TRBV5-8
cdr3_aa: CASSFQPYGYTF
cdr3_nt: TGTGCCAGCAGCTTTCAGCCCTATGGCTACACCTTC

cdr3_length: 14
d_call: .
clone_size: few
j_call: TRBJ1-2
v_call: TRBV4-1
cdr3_aa: CASSQGMGNYGYTF
cdr3_nt: TGCGCCAGCAGCCAAGGTATGGGGAACTATGGCTACACCTTC

cdr3_length: 13
d_call: .
clone_size: .
j_call: TRBJ1-5
v_call: TRBV28
cdr3_aa: CASVRAMVQPQHF
cdr3_nt: TGTGCCAGCGTCAGGGCGATGGTTCAGCCCCAGCATTTT

cdr3_length: 14
d_call: .
clone_size: .
j_call: TRBJ2-2
v_call: TRBV9
cdr3_aa: CASSVALGAGELFF
cdr3_nt: TGTGCCAGCAGCGTTGCATTAGGTGCCGGGGAGCTGTTTTTT

cdr3_length: 14
d_call: TRBD1
clone_size: .
j_call: TRBJ1-3
v_call: TRBV19
cdr3_aa: CASAGTGSGNTIYF
cdr3_nt: TGTGCCAGTGCCGGGACAGGGTCTGGAAACACCATATATTTT

cdr3_length: 14
d_call: .
clone_size: .
j_call: TRBJ1-5
v_call: TRBV27
cdr3_aa: CASSLIASNQPQHF
cdr3_nt: TGTGCCAGCAGTTTAATTGCCAGCAATCAGCCCCAGCATTTT

cdr3_length: 16
d_call: TRBD2
clone_size: .
j_call: TRBJ2-5
v_call: TRBV7-3
cdr3_aa: CASSPGLAGGAETQYF
cdr3_nt: TGTGCCAGCAGCCCCGGACTAGCGGGAGGGGCAGAGACCCAGTACTTC

cdr3_length: 16
d_call: TRBD1
clone_size: .
j_call: TRBJ2-5
v_call: TRBV7-9
cdr3_aa: CASSPTRPGGAETQYF
cdr3_nt: TGTGCCAGCAGCCCCACGCGGCCAGGGGGCGCTGAGACCCAGTACTTC

cdr3_length: 15
d_call: .
clone_size: .
j_call: TRBJ1-3
v_call: TRBV7-2
cdr3_aa: CASKKGGAYGNTIYF
cdr3_nt: TGTGCCAGCAAGAAGGGGGGCGCGTATGGAAACACCATATATTTT

cdr3_length: 14
d_call: .
clone_size: .
j_call: TRBJ2-7
v_call: TRBV4-2
cdr3_aa: CASSQDGSDYEQYF
cdr3_nt: TGTGCCAGCAGCCAAGATGGGTCGGACTACGAGCAGTACTTC

cdr3_length: 15
d_call: .
clone_size: .
j_call: TRBJ1-3
v_call: TRBV5-4
cdr3_aa: CASSLDPISGNTIYF
cdr3_nt: TGTGCCAGCAGCTTAGATCCTATCTCTGGAAACACCATATATTTT

cdr3_length: 17
d_call: TRBD1
clone_size: .
j_call: TRBJ2-6
v_call: TRBV5-5
cdr3_aa: CASSPEQTGTGANVLTF
cdr3_nt: TGTGCCAGCAGCCCCGAACAGACAGGGACTGGGGCCAACGTCCTGACTTTC

cdr3_length: 12
d_call: .
clone_size: .
j_call: TRBJ1-1
v_call: TRBV28
cdr3_aa: CASSFRGTEAFF
cdr3_nt: TGTGCCAGCAGTTTCCGGGGGACTGAAGCTTTCTTT

cdr3_length: 12
d_call: .
clone_size: .
j_call: TRBJ1-6
v_call: TRBV28
cdr3_aa: CASSSLDSPLHF
cdr3_nt: TGTGCCAGCAGTTCCCTCGATTCACCCCTCCACTTT

cdr3_length: 18
d_call: .
clone_size: .
j_call: TRBJ1-4
v_call: TRBV9
cdr3_aa: CASSVVDASLSVNEKLFF
cdr3_nt: TGTGCCAGCAGCGTAGTGGACGCCTCGTTATCAGTTAATGAAAAACTGTTTTTT

cdr3_length: 14
d_call: TRBD1
clone_size: .
j_call: TRBJ1-5
v_call: TRBV7-2
cdr3_aa: CASSSGQGNQPQHF
cdr3_nt: TGTGCCAGCAGCTCAGGACAGGGTAATCAGCCCCAGCATTTT

cdr3_length: 14
d_call: .
clone_size: .
j_call: TRBJ1-1
v_call: TRBV28
cdr3_aa: CASSYLGPNTEAFF
cdr3_nt: TGTGCCAGCAGTTACCTGGGCCCGAACACTGAAGCTTTCTTT

cdr3_length: 14
d_call: .
clone_size: .
j_call: TRBJ1-5
v_call: TRBV30
cdr3_aa: CAWSGWAGNQPQHF
cdr3_nt: TGTGCCTGGAGTGGATGGGCAGGGAATCAGCCCCAGCATTTT

cdr3_length: 15
d_call: TRBD2
clone_size: .
j_call: TRBJ2-5
v_call: TRBV5-4
cdr3_aa: CASSLETSGIETQYF
cdr3_nt: TGTGCCAGCAGCTTGGAAACTAGCGGGATAGAGACCCAGTACTTC

cdr3_length: 12
d_call: .
clone_size: .
j_call: TRBJ2-7
v_call: TRBV4-1
cdr3_aa: CASSQEEFQQYF
cdr3_nt: TGCGCCAGCAGCCAGGAGGAATTCCAGCAGTACTTC

cdr3_length: 17
d_call: .
clone_size: once
j_call: TRBJ2-6
v_call: TRBV21-1
cdr3_aa: CASNAAEGQAGANVLTF
cdr3_nt: TGTGCCAGCAACGCAGCGGAAGGGCAGGCTGGGGCCAACGTCCTGACTTTC

cdr3_length: 14
d_call: .
clone_size: .
j_call: TRBJ1-2
v_call: TRBV19
cdr3_aa: CASIPQGRLYGYTF
cdr3_nt: TGTGCCAGTATCCCCCAGGGCAGACTCTATGGCTACACCTTC

cdr3_length: 14
d_call: TRBD1
clone_size: .
j_call: TRBJ2-5
v_call: TRBV7-2
cdr3_aa: CASSPPGTVETQYF
cdr3_nt: TGTGCCAGCAGCCCCCCGGGGACAGTAGAGACCCAGTACTTC

cdr3_length: 14
d_call: TRBD1
clone_size: few
j_call: TRBJ1-4
v_call: TRBV5-4
cdr3_aa: CASSPTGGDEKLFF
cdr3_nt: TGTGCCAGCAGCCCGACAGGGGGCGATGAAAAACTGTTTTTT

cdr3_length: 15
d_call: TRBD1
clone_size: .
j_call: TRBJ2-1
v_call: TRBV5-4
cdr3_aa: CASSLGTGGLGEQFF
cdr3_nt: TGTGCCAGCAGCTTGGGGACAGGGGGCCTGGGTGAGCAGTTCTTC

cdr3_length: 15
d_call: .
clone_size: .
j_call: TRBJ1-5
v_call: TRBV2
cdr3_aa: CASHEGGGSNQPQHF
cdr3_nt: TGTGCCAGCCACGAGGGAGGCGGAAGCAATCAGCCCCAGCATTTT

cdr3_length: 14
d_call: TRBD1
clone_size: .
j_call: TRBJ2-7
v_call: TRBV15
cdr3_aa: CATSRQGASYEQYF
cdr3_nt: TGTGCCACCAGCAGACAGGGGGCTTCCTACGAGCAGTACTTC

cdr3_length: 15
d_call: TRBD2
clone_size: .
j_call: TRBJ2-1
v_call: TRBV7-9
cdr3_aa: CASSPEGGRGNEQFF
cdr3_nt: TGTGCCAGCAGCCCGGAGGGCGGGAGAGGAAATGAGCAGTTCTTC

cdr3_length: 18
d_call: .
clone_size: .
j_call: TRBJ1-2
v_call: TRBV19
cdr3_aa: CASSPRPGTKVIGYGYTF
cdr3_nt: TGTGCCAGTAGTCCCCGACCCGGGACGAAGGTTATAGGCTATGGCTACACCTTC

cdr3_length: 14
d_call: .
clone_size: once
j_call: TRBJ1-1
v_call: TRBV27
cdr3_aa: CASSPRDLNTEAFF
cdr3_nt: TGTGCCAGCAGTCCCCGGGACTTGAACACTGAAGCTTTCTTT

cdr3_length: 17
d_call: .
clone_size: .
j_call: TRBJ1-1
v_call: TRBV7-9
cdr3_aa: CASSLVRGRKGDTEAFF
cdr3_nt: TGTGCCAGCAGCTTAGTACGAGGTCGGAAGGGGGATACTGAAGCTTTCTTT

cdr3_length: 14
d_call: .
clone_size: .
j_call: TRBJ2-7
v_call: TRBV18
cdr3_aa: CASSPPAGDYEQYF
cdr3_nt: TGTGCCAGCTCACCCCCCGCGGGTGACTACGAGCAGTACTTC

cdr3_length: 13
d_call: TRBD2
clone_size: .
j_call: TRBJ2-7
v_call: TRBV6-5
cdr3_aa: CASTLAGGYEQYF
cdr3_nt: TGTGCCAGCACGCTAGCGGGAGGGTACGAGCAGTACTTC

cdr3_length: 15
d_call: TRBD2
clone_size: .
j_call: TRBJ2-7
v_call: TRBV15
cdr3_aa: CATSRGGGTSYEQYF
cdr3_nt: TGTGCCACCAGCAGAGGGGGGGGAACCTCCTACGAGCAGTACTTC

cdr3_length: 15
d_call: .
clone_size: once
j_call: TRBJ1-5
v_call: TRBV6-1
cdr3_aa: CASREGRISNQPQHF
cdr3_nt: TGTGCCAGCAGGGAGGGACGGATTAGCAATCAGCCCCAGCATTTT